These 32 T cell receptor beta chains originate from one sample sequenced in a study of technical replicates of blood from a few donors. Here immunoSEQ multiplex PCR was the method, and the copy in TCRdb shows in-frame clones only, minus some. The data show approximately 70,000 clones, over 85% seen once. Sequenced: T cells isolated from PBMCs. These TCRs come from a human donor in good health.

The chain uses TRBV5-4 and TRBJ1-2, with a weak D call TRBD1 (5 bases). The germline V gene has CDR1 SGHNT and CDR2 YYREEE (reference sequence). The V end was cut by 0 bases, the J end by 5 bases, with 11 bases between. This CDR3 contains 14 residues. In DNA form, the CDR3 reads TGTGCCAGCAGCTTGGGGGGGGTCCTATATGGCTACACCTTC. It codes for CASSLGGVLYGYTF.

This clone was counted between two and nine times. The chain joins TRBV2 to TRBJ1-5, with a possible D match to TRBD1 (6 bases). The germline V and J ends were trimmed by 5 bases and 5 bases, with 16 bases remaining between them. The CDR3 has 15 amino acids. Germline values: CDR1 SNHLY, CDR2 FYNNEI. The CDR3 region is CASSPDLGAYQPQHF. The CDR3 DNA sequence: TGTGCCAGCAGTCCAGATCTGGGGGCGTATCAGCCCCAGCATTTT.

This sequence joins TRBV7-2 and TRBJ1-1; a possible D gene is TRBD1 (6 bases). Between the trimmed V and J ends, which lost 3 bases and 7 bases, there was a span of 15 bases. Germline V gives CDR1 SGHTA, CDR2 FQGNSA. The CDR3 has 14 amino acids. The CDR3 DNA follows: TGTGCCAGCAGCTTTTTCTCGACAGGAAATGAAGCTTTCTTT. Translating it yields CASSFFSTGNEAFF.

The chain recombines TRBV4-1 with TRBJ2-1, with D unclear. Trimming stripped 0 bases from V and 7 bases from J, with 7 bases between. The length of the CDR3 is 13 residues. CDR1 and CDR2 (germline): MGHRA, YSYEKL. DNA of the CDR3: TGCGCCAGCAGCCAAGACGCCGGGAATGAGCAGTTCTTC. Its translation: CASSQDAGNEQFF.

The chain combines TRBV5-1 with TRBJ2-7, with unresolved D. The CDR3 is 14 residues long. V gave up 2 bases and J gave up 0 bases, with 9 bases separating them. Germline values: CDR1 SGHRS, CDR2 YFSETQ. The CDR3 region is CASSFEQSSYEQYF. CDR3 sequence (DNA): TGCGCCAGCAGCTTTGAACAGAGCTCCTACGAGCAGTACTTC. Full variable domain (missing parts from reference TRBV5-1 and TRBJ2-7): KAGVTQTPRYLIKTRGQQVTLSCSPISGHRSVSWYQQTPGQGLQFLFEYFSETQRNKGNFPGRFSGRQFSNSRSEMNVSTLELGDSALYLCASSFEQSSYEQYFGPGTRLTVT.

This chain links TRBV6-1 with TRBJ1-5; TRBD1 agrees at 8 bases. The V and J ends lost 2 bases and 3 bases, in that order; junction bases with no gene match: 3. The CDR3 totals 15 residues. Germline V gene sequence: CDR1 MNHNS, CDR2 SASEGT. Written as DNA, the CDR3 is TGTGCCAGCAGTGAACAGGGGGCCCCCAATCAGCCCCAGCATTTT. Protein: CASSEQGAPNQPQHF.

The CDR3 region is CASRLAHTGELFF. CDR3 nucleotide sequence: TGTGCCAGCAGGCTAGCCCACACCGGGGAGCTGTTTTTT. This sequence joins TRBV4-2 and TRBJ2-2; tentatively, D is TRBD2 (5 bases). Germline V gives CDR1 LGHNA, CDR2 YNFKEQ. Trimming removed 6 bases from V and 3 bases from J, with 8 bases in between. CDR3 length: 13 residues.

This clone was seen only once. The J gene is TRBJ2-1, the V gene TRBV7-3, with D possibly being TRBD1 (6 bases). CDR1 and CDR2 (germline): SGHTA, FQGTGA. Deletions cut 1 base from V and 4 bases from J, with 8 bases between. There are 14 residues in the CDR3. CDR3 nucleotide sequence: TGTGCCAGCAGCTTAAGGGGGCTATACAATGAGCAGTTCTTC. As protein: CASSLRGLYNEQFF.

This chain links TRBV15 with TRBJ1-5; D perhaps matches TRBD1 (6 bases). The CDR3 is 16 amino acids. Between the trimmed V and J ends, which lost 6 bases and 1 base, there was a span of 16 bases. Germline V gene sequence: CDR1 LNHNV, CDR2 YYDKDF (reference sequence). Here the CDR3 reads CATRSRGALSNQPQHF. CDR3 sequence (DNA): TGTGCCACCAGGTCTCGGGGGGCGTTGAGCAATCAGCCCCAGCATTTT.

The rearrangement joins TRBV29-1 to TRBJ1-1; D is perhaps TRBD1 (6 bases). The CDR3 is 14 amino acids. In germline, CDR1 is SQVTM, CDR2 ANQGSEA. V was shortened by 4 bases and J by 2 bases, with 14 bases between the two germline ends. The CDR3, as DNA: TGCAGCGTTGTAAACACAGGGAGAAACACTGAAGCTTTCTTT. It yields the protein CSVVNTGRNTEAFF. Together with reference TRBV29-1 and TRBJ1-1, the CDR3 gives the full variable domain: SAVISQKPSRDICQRGTSLTIQCQVDSQVTMMFWYRQQPGQSLTLIATANQGSEATYESGFVIDKFPISRPNLTFSTLTVSNMSPEDSSIYLCSVVNTGRNTEAFFGQGTRLTVV.

The gene calls are TRBV27 and TRBJ2-3; perhaps TRBD1 as D (7 bases). The CDR3 consists of 12 residues. The germline V and J ends were trimmed by 8 bases and 6 bases, with 12 bases remaining between them. Germline-derived CDR1 and CDR2 are MNHEY and SMNVEV (reference sequence). Here the CDR3 reads CASGQGGDTQYF. As DNA, the CDR3 is TGTGCCAGCGGCCAGGGGGGCGATACGCAGTATTTT.

The sample holds one count of this clone. The chain joins TRBV5-1 to TRBJ2-7, with 7 bases matching TRBD1. Germline CDR1 SGHRS, CDR2 YFSETQ. CDR3 size: 13 residues. V lost 2 bases, J lost 5 bases, and 4 bases stayed unmatched. CDR3 nucleotide sequence: TGCGCCAGCAGCTTATGGACAGGTAACGAGCAGTACTTC. Encoded protein: CASSLWTGNEQYF.

V usage is TRBV5-1 and J usage is TRBJ1-1; D perhaps matches TRBD1 (5 bases). Looked up from germline, CDR1 is SGHRS and CDR2 is YFSETQ. The CDR3 length is 16 residues. V lost 4 bases, J lost 8 bases, and 24 bases lay in between. CDR3 residues: CASSLLSPETAIEAFF. The CDR3 DNA is TGCGCCAGCAGCCTGCTTTCGCCTGAGACAGCGATCGAAGCTTTCTTT.

The V and J genes are TRBV10-3 and TRBJ1-2; D not resolved. The CDR3 is 15 residues long. V was clipped by 2 bases and J by 2 bases, with 12 bases between them. Germline CDR1 and CDR2: ENHRY and SYGVKD. This CDR3 is CAISEGSLANYGYTF. CDR3 coding DNA: TGTGCCATCAGTGAGGGCAGTTTGGCCAACTATGGCTACACCTTC.

The CDR3 loop is CASSVAILDTQYF. For the CDR3, the DNA is TGTGCCAGCAGCGTAGCTATATTAGATACGCAGTATTTT. The genes are TRBV9 and TRBJ2-3, with D uncertain. With 0 bases removed from V and 5 bases from J, the gap between germline ends came to 7 bases. The length of the CDR3 is 13 residues. The germline V gene has CDR1 SGDLS and CDR2 YYNGEE.

This rearrangement joins TRBV7-2 to TRBJ1-2; D perhaps matches TRBD1 (6 bases). The CDR3 consists of 15 residues. V was clipped by 0 bases and J by 6 bases, with 14 bases between them. Germline V gene data show CDR1 as SGHTA and CDR2 as FQGNSA. The CDR3 region is CASSLAVGAQDGYTF. The CDR3 DNA reads TGTGCCAGCAGCTTAGCGGTGGGGGCGCAGGATGGCTACACCTTC.

The genes are TRBV2 and TRBJ1-4, with a weak D call TRBD1 (5 bases). Germline values: CDR1 SNHLY, CDR2 FYNNEI. The CDR3 is 14 amino acids. Trimming took off 6 bases at V and 2 bases at J, with 10 bases between the two ends. The CDR3 reads CASRGRLTNEKLFF. CDR3 coding DNA: TGTGCCAGCAGGGGGCGCCTTACTAATGAAAAACTGTTTTTT.

This clone was picked up one time. The rearrangement joins TRBV6-6 to TRBJ2-7; 7 bases line up with TRBD2. Per germline, CDR1 MNHNY and CDR2 SVGAGI (reference sequence). The V and J ends lost 11 bases and 5 bases, in that order; junction bases with no gene match: 15. This CDR3 has 14 amino acids. CDR3 DNA: TGTGCCGGGGGGGGGACTGTCCCTGAGGACGAGCAGTACTTC. Translating it yields CAGGGTVPEDEQYF.

The rearrangement uses TRBV4-3 and TRBJ1-4; D is perhaps TRBD1 (5 bases). The V and J ends lost 1 base and 4 bases respectively, with 10 bases between them. CDR1 LGHNA and CDR2 YSLEER come from the germline V gene. The CDR3 covers 15 residues. The CDR3 nucleotides are TGCGCCAGCAGCCAAGGGGGCGGAGATAATGAAAAACTGTTTTTT. This translates into CASSQGGGDNEKLFF.

CDR3 in DNA: TGTGCCAGCAGTGAACCCTGGACAGGGGCCAATGGCTACACCTTC. Its translation is CASSEPWTGANGYTF. The rearrangement uses TRBV6-1 and TRBJ1-2; 9 nucleotides match TRBD1. The CDR3 has 15 amino acids. J was trimmed by 6 bases and V by 2 bases; bases with no gene match: 7. Germline CDR1 and CDR2: MNHNS and SASEGT.

V gene TRBV19 combines with J gene TRBJ2-2, with D uncertain. V dropped 5 bases and J dropped 5 bases, with 9 bases sitting between them. Germline assignment: CDR1 LNHDA and CDR2 SQIVND (reference sequence). The CDR3 covers 13 residues. As DNA, the CDR3 is TGTGCCAGTAGTCCCCAGTTAACCGGGGAGCTGTTTTTT. Translation: CASSPQLTGELFF.

The chain employs TRBV27 and TRBJ1-2; D is possibly TRBD1 (6 bases). V was pared by 4 bases and J by 4 bases, with 13 bases between. Germline V lookup: CDR1 MNHEY, CDR2 SMNVEV (reference sequence). The CDR3 loop spans 14 amino acids. The CDR3: CASSSPDRRYGYTF. CDR3 bases: TGTGCCAGCAGTTCACCCGACAGGCGCTATGGCTACACCTTC.

J is TRBJ1-3 and V is TRBV5-4; 9 positions agree with TRBD1. This CDR3 has 17 residues. With V trimmed by 0 bases and J by 6 bases, 10 bases remained unmatched. Germline CDR1 is SGHNT and CDR2 is YYREEE (reference sequence). The CDR3: CASSLGGTGSFENTIYF. The CDR3 nucleotides are TGTGCCAGCAGCTTGGGGGGGACAGGGAGTTTTGAAAACACCATATATTTT. The entire variable domain, with the rest obtained from reference TRBV5-4 and TRBJ1-3, is as follows: ETGVTQSPTHLIKTRGQQVTLRCSSQSGHNTVSWYQQALGQGPQFIFQYYREEENGRGNFPPRFSGLQFPNYSSELNVNALELDDSALYLCASSLGGTGSFENTIYFGEGSWLTVV.

The V gene is TRBV6-5, the J gene TRBJ2-1, with TRBD1 identical over 9 bases. The CDR3 length is 15 residues. The V gene's germline CDR1 is MNHEY and CDR2 SVGAGI. V was clipped by 3 bases and J by 7 bases; unmatched bases: 7. As DNA, the CDR3 is TGTGCCAGCAGTTATAGAGACAGGGGGGTAAATGAGCAGTTCTTC. Its protein product is CASSYRDRGVNEQFF.

The genes are TRBV10-2 and TRBJ1-3; D might be TRBD1 (5 bases). Germline V gives CDR1 WSHSY, CDR2 SAAADI. The V and J ends lost 6 bases and 2 bases respectively, with 11 bases between them. CDR3 length: 14 amino acids. CDR3: CASSEGRPGNTIYF. The CDR3 DNA is TGCGCCAGCAGCGAGGGGAGACCTGGAAACACCATATATTTT.

J is TRBJ2-2 and V is TRBV5-4, with unresolved D. The CDR3 consists of 11 residues. The V and J ends lost 5 bases and 6 bases respectively, with 5 bases between them. Germline V gene lookup returns CDR1 SGHNT and CDR2 YYREEE (reference sequence). The CDR3 nucleotides are TGTGCCAGCAGGGGCCCCGGGGAGCTGTTTTTT. It specifies CASRGPGELFF.

The rearrangement links TRBV7-2 to TRBJ1-1; possible D gene TRBD1, 6 bases. The ends were cut back, 5 bases at V and 10 bases at J, with 14 bases in the middle. In germline, CDR1 is SGHTA, CDR2 FQGNSA. The CDR3 loop spans 12 amino acids. CDR3 nucleotides: TGTGCCAGCAGCCCCCAGGGGCTAGGAGCTTTCTTT. Its protein is CASSPQGLGAFF.

The rearrangement joins TRBV19 to TRBJ2-7; D is undetermined. Germline CDR1 LNHDA, CDR2 SQIVND (reference sequence). V was pared by 1 base and J by 3 bases, with 10 bases between. The CDR3 covers 14 residues. This chain's CDR3 is CASSIVLSVYEQYF. The CDR3 nucleotides read TGTGCCAGTAGTATAGTCTTGAGTGTCTACGAGCAGTACTTC.

V and J are TRBV5-6 and TRBJ1-3, with a tentative D call TRBD1 (6 bases). CDR3 length equals 16 residues. Germline values: CDR1 SGHDT, CDR2 YYEEEE. Trimming shortened V by 1 base and J by 2 bases, and 13 bases separated the two germline ends. CDR3 in amino acids: CASSLISGATGNTIYF. CDR3 nucleotide sequence: TGTGCCAGCAGCTTGATATCAGGGGCGACTGGAAACACCATATATTTT.

This clone was counted once. This chain joins TRBV7-9 and TRBJ2-5, with D tentatively TRBD2 (5 bases). CDR3 size: 12 residues. Germline assignment: CDR1 SEHNR and CDR2 FQNEAQ (reference sequence). The V and J ends lost 5 bases and 5 bases respectively, with 9 bases between them. Written as DNA, the CDR3 is TGTGCCAGCAGCGCCTGGGAGGAGACCCAGTACTTC. Translated, it gives CASSAWEETQYF.

The J gene is TRBJ1-1, the V gene TRBV5-8; possibly TRBD1 for D (5 bases). Germline V gives CDR1 SGHTS, CDR2 YDEGEE. With 2 bases removed from V and 4 bases from J, the gap between germline ends came to 6 bases. This CDR3 has 12 residues. CDR3 in DNA: TGTGCCAGCAGCTTAAGGGGCACTGAAGCTTTCTTT. It translates to CASSLRGTEAFF.

The CDR3 sequence: CATSSPGTSYRNEQFF. CDR3 DNA: TGTGCCACCAGCAGCCCCGGGACTAGTTATAGGAATGAGCAGTTCTTC. The chain recombines TRBV15 with TRBJ2-1, with 8 bases fitting TRBD2. The CDR3 loop spans 16 amino acids. Trimming removed 3 bases from V and 7 bases from J; junction bases left unmatched: 11. Looked up from germline, CDR1 is LNHNV and CDR2 is YYDKDF (reference sequence).